Listed here are 32 T cell receptor beta chains from one sample, sequenced in a study of blood T cell repertoires in COVID-19. Some clones are missing from TCRdb's copy, which holds only in-frame ones; the method was immunoSEQ multiplex PCR. The table has approximately 170,000 clones, 88% seen once. The sequenced sample consisted of PBMCs or T cells enriched from blood (not recorded which). Every receptor here comes from a woman younger than 35 who had recovered from COVID-19.

The rearrangement uses TRBV7-3 and TRBJ2-1; 10 bases line up with TRBD2. Germline-derived CDR1 and CDR2 are SGHTA and FQGTGA. The length of the CDR3 is 15 residues. V dropped 5 bases and J dropped 4; count of bases not matched to a gene: 5. CDR3 amino acids: CASSRRTSGYNEQFF. As DNA, the CDR3 is TGTGCCAGCAGCCGAAGGACTAGCGGTTACAATGAGCAGTTCTTC. The variable domain in full, with the rest retrieved from reference TRBV7-3 and TRBJ2-1, is GAGVSQTPSNKVTEKGKYVELRCDPISGHTALYWYRQSLGQGPEFLIYFQGTGAADDSGLPNDRFFAVRPEGSVSTLKIQRTERGDSAVYLCASSRRTSGYNEQFFGPGTRLTVL.

This clone was seen only a few times. The chain recombines TRBV2 with TRBJ1-2; possible D gene TRBD1, 5 bases. Looked up from germline, CDR1 is SNHLY and CDR2 is FYNNEI. The CDR3 length is 12 residues. Trimming stripped 8 bases from V and 5 bases from J, with 12 bases between. CDR3 nucleotides: TGTGCCAGCGTCGGCAGGGTTTATGGCTACACCTTC. This translates into CASVGRVYGYTF. The full variable domain, with the rest looked up from reference TRBV2 and TRBJ1-2, is EPEVTQTPSHQVTQMGQEVILRCVPISNHLYFYWYRQILGQKVEFLVSFYNNEISEKSEIFDDQFSVERPDGSNFTLKIRSTKLEDSAMYFCASVGRVYGYTFGSGTRLTVV.

In its sample, this clone was seen once. This chain links TRBV7-2 with TRBJ1-5; no definite D call. The germline CDR1 and CDR2 sequences are SGHTA and FQGNSA. V lost 1 base to trimming and J lost 1 base, with 8 bases between them. The CDR3 is 15 amino acids. This chain's CDR3 is CASSLVSGSNQPQHF. The CDR3 coding sequence is TGTGCCAGCAGCTTAGTGTCGGGGAGCAATCAGCCCCAGCATTTT.

The chain carries TRBV7-9 and TRBJ2-3; no clear D gene. Trimming took off 5 bases at V and 4 bases at J, with 16 bases between the two ends. The germline V gene encodes CDR1 SEHNR and CDR2 FQNEAQ (reference sequence). The CDR3 extends over 15 amino acids. This CDR3 is CASSLTGGSADTQYF. DNA for the CDR3: TGTGCCAGCAGCCTGACTGGCGGATCTGCAGATACGCAGTATTTT.

This clone was counted only a few times. The CDR3 here is CSARATAEQYF. The DNA of the CDR3 is TGCAGTGCTAGAGCGACAGCCGAGCAGTACTTC. The chain carries TRBV20-1 and TRBJ2-7; the D gene is possibly TRBD1 (5 bases). The V gene lost 1 base and the J gene lost 6 bases, with 7 bases spanning the gap. In germline, CDR1 is DFQATT, CDR2 SNEGSKA (reference sequence). There are 11 residues in the CDR3.

The chain joins TRBV5-1 to TRBJ1-2; 7 nucleotides match TRBD1. V was pared by 0 bases and J by 1 base, with 3 bases of the junction left unmatched. Looked up from germline, CDR1 is SGHRS and CDR2 is YFSETQ. The length of the CDR3 is 15 residues. CDR3 residues: CASSLEAGGNYGYTF. CDR3 bases: TGCGCCAGCAGCTTGGAGGCAGGGGGTAACTATGGCTACACCTTC.

CDR3 sequence: CASSTPAGGRYNEQFF. The CDR3 DNA sequence: TGTGCCAGCAGTACCCCCGCGGGGGGGCGATACAATGAGCAGTTCTTC. The rearrangement links TRBV28 to TRBJ2-1; 9 bases fit TRBD2. This CDR3 region has 16 residues. Trimming took 5 bases from V and 4 from J; bases not matched to a gene: 9. In germline, CDR1 is MDHEN, CDR2 SYDVKM. The variable domain in full, with the rest retrieved from reference TRBV28 and TRBJ2-1, is DVKVTQSSRYLVKRTGEKVFLECVQDMDHENMFWYRQDPGLGLRLIYFSYDVKMKEKGDIPEGYSVSREKKERFSLILESASTNQTSMYLCASSTPAGGRYNEQFFGPGTRLTVL.

This chain connects TRBV19 to TRBJ1-4, with 9 bases aligning to TRBD1. This CDR3 region has 14 residues. J lost 7 bases, V lost 6 bases, and 6 bases had no gene match. The V gene's germline CDR1 is LNHDA and CDR2 SQIVND (reference sequence). This CDR3 is CASRSTGGIEKLFF. CDR3 coding DNA: TGTGCCAGTAGATCCACAGGGGGCATTGAAAAACTGTTTTTT.

The CDR3 reads CASSFRGQMNTEAFF. The CDR3 nucleotides are TGCGCCAGCAGCTTTCGGGGACAGATGAACACTGAAGCTTTCTTT. The V call is TRBV5-1, the J call TRBJ1-1, with 7 bases aligning to TRBD1. In germline, CDR1 is SGHRS, CDR2 YFSETQ. V was clipped by 2 bases and J by 0 bases; unmatched bases: 4. The CDR3 contains 15 residues.

This clone was seen just once. The V call is TRBV2, the J call TRBJ2-1, with 10 nucleotides matching TRBD2. V gave up 5 bases and J gave up 4 bases; unmatched junction bases: 2. Germline V CDR1 and CDR2: SNHLY, FYNNEI. The CDR3 has 14 residues. CDR3 coding DNA: TGTGCCAGCAGTAAGACTAGCGGGTACAATGAGCAGTTCTTC. The encoded protein is CASSKTSGYNEQFF.

This clone was found a few times. The chain employs TRBV7-9 and TRBJ2-7, with 11 nucleotides matching TRBD1. Germline trimming cut 5 bases from V and 5 bases from J; bases unmatched to any gene: 8. From germline, CDR1 is SEHNR and CDR2 FQNEAQ (reference sequence). The CDR3 consists of 15 residues. CDR3 bases: TGTGCCAGCAGCCCGGACAGGGGGCGCCTCCACGAGCAGTACTTC. The encoded protein is CASSPDRGRLHEQYF.

This chain uses TRBV5-1 with TRBJ1-1; 8 bases are shared with TRBD1. The CDR3 has 15 amino acids. J was trimmed by 6 bases and V by 3 bases; bases with no gene match: 10. Germline V gene data show CDR1 as SGHRS and CDR2 as YFSETQ. The CDR3 loop is CASSSRQGAGAEAFF. CDR3 in DNA: TGCGCCAGCAGCTCCCGGCAGGGGGCAGGTGCTGAAGCTTTCTTT.

The chain has TRBV18 and TRBJ1-1; perhaps TRBD1 as D (6 bases). The CDR3 totals 14 residues. Between the trimmed V and J ends, which lost 0 bases and 3 bases, there was a span of 8 bases. Germline CDR1 and CDR2: KGHSH and LQKENI. The CDR3 DNA reads as TGTGCCAGCTCACCACCTAACAGGGACACTGAAGCTTTCTTT. Translation: CASSPPNRDTEAFF.

This clone occurred a few times. J is TRBJ1-2 and V is TRBV19; 9 positions agree with TRBD1. The CDR3 totals 14 residues. The V and J ends lost 5 bases and 4 bases, in that order; junction bases with no gene match: 5. Germline CDR1 and CDR2: LNHDA and SQIVND (reference sequence). In DNA, the CDR3 is TGTGCCAGTAGTCAGGGGACAGGGCTCTATGGCTACACCTTC. Protein product: CASSQGTGLYGYTF.

The J gene is TRBJ1-1, the V gene TRBV30, with D possibly matching TRBD1 (6 bases). Germline V gene sequence: CDR1 GTSNPN, CDR2 SVGIG (reference sequence). Trimming stripped 5 bases from V and 4 bases from J, with 14 bases between. This CDR3 region has 13 residues. CDR3 amino acids: CAWQFQGGTEAFF. As DNA, the CDR3 is TGTGCCTGGCAGTTCCAAGGGGGCACTGAAGCTTTCTTT.

This clone was observed once. V gene TRBV7-8 combines with J gene TRBJ2-7; 9 bases align to TRBD1. V was clipped by 5 bases and J by 2 bases; unmatched bases: 7. Germline values: CDR1 SGHVS, CDR2 FQNEAQ. The CDR3 loop spans 15 amino acids. The CDR3, as DNA: TGTGCCAGCAGCCGAGGACAGGGGTCCCCCTACGAGCAGTACTTC. It yields the protein CASSRGQGSPYEQYF.

This sequence joins TRBV5-4 and TRBJ2-7, with D perhaps matching TRBD2 (5 bases). There are 13 residues in the CDR3. Germline assignment: CDR1 SGHNT and CDR2 YYREEE (reference sequence). V dropped 5 bases and J dropped 5 bases, with 14 bases sitting between them. The chain's CDR3 is CASSFIEGNEQYF. In DNA form, the CDR3 reads TGTGCCAGCAGTTTTATTGAGGGTAACGAGCAGTACTTC.

In this sample, this clone turned up a few times. This sequence joins TRBV3-1 (or the pseudogene TRBV3-2) and TRBJ1-1, with D possibly matching TRBD1 (5 bases). The length of the CDR3 is 15 residues. Germline lookup yields CDR1 LGHDT and CDR2 YNNKEL (reference sequence). Trimming took off 0 bases at V and 3 bases at J, with 11 bases between the two ends. The CDR3 reads CASSQDLLGDTEAFF. DNA for the CDR3: TGTGCCAGCAGCCAAGATCTATTAGGGGACACTGAAGCTTTCTTT.

The chain carries TRBV6-6 and TRBJ1-2; D is unclear. V gave up 2 bases and J gave up 8 bases, with 12 bases separating them. CDR3 size: 13 residues. The germline V gene has CDR1 MNHNY and CDR2 SVGAGI (reference sequence). The CDR3 DNA is TGTGCCAGCAGTTACGAGGGTATAGGAGGCTACACCTTC. Translating it yields CASSYEGIGGYTF.

The chain employs TRBV4-1 and TRBJ1-5, with TRBD1 identical over 7 bases. Germline CDR1 reads MGHRA; CDR2 reads YSYEKL. This CDR3 is 17 amino acids long. Trimming cost V 0 bases and J 5 bases; bases outside gene matches: 10. The CDR3 DNA sequence: TGCGCCAGCAGCCAAGAAGGGGGCAGGGTAGGTGATCAGCCCCAGCATTTT. This translates into CASSQEGGRVGDQPQHF.

The rearrangement links TRBV28 to TRBJ1-2; D unresolved. The V end lost 1 base, the J end lost 8 bases, and 8 bases lay between the germline ends. The CDR3 runs 12 residues. The germline CDR1 and CDR2 sequences are MDHEN and SYDVKM. DNA for the CDR3: TGTGCCAGCAGTTTATCTCGGGGAGGCTACACCTTC. Translation gives CASSLSRGGYTF.

The rearrangement joins TRBV30 to TRBJ2-3, with D maybe TRBD2 (6 bases). Trimming stripped 3 bases from V and 4 bases from J, with 8 bases between. The V gene's germline CDR1 is GTSNPN and CDR2 SVGIG (reference sequence). CDR3 length: 12 residues. The DNA of the CDR3 is TGTGCCTGGAGAGGGGACTCAGATACGCAGTATTTT. Translation: CAWRGDSDTQYF.

This clone was counted only a few times. V gene TRBV4-1 combines with J gene TRBJ1-4, with D perhaps matching TRBD1 (5 bases). V lost 1 base, J lost 8 bases, and 14 bases lay in between. The CDR3 has 15 amino acids. Germline lookup yields CDR1 MGHRA and CDR2 YSYEKL. Written as DNA, the CDR3 is TGCGCCAGCAGCCAAGCCTCCAGGGTGGGCGAAAAACTGTTTTTT. Encoded protein: CASSQASRVGEKLFF.

V and J are TRBV5-1 and TRBJ2-3, with 7 bases fitting TRBD2. The CDR3 has 17 residues. Trimming cost V 0 bases and J 0 bases; bases outside gene matches: 7. Germline V gene data show CDR1 as SGHRS and CDR2 as YFSETQ. The CDR3 spells CASSLATGGTSTDTQYF. In DNA, the CDR3 is TGCGCCAGCAGCTTGGCGACGGGGGGAACTAGCACAGATACGCAGTATTTT.

This clone was detected only once. This sequence joins TRBV19 and TRBJ1-5; weak D call: TRBD1 (5 bases). CDR3 length: 15 residues. Germline assignment: CDR1 LNHDA and CDR2 SQIVND (reference sequence). V gave up 9 bases and J gave up 0 bases, with 15 bases separating them. The chain's CDR3 is CASSGPRASNQPQHF. The CDR3 DNA sequence: TGTGCCAGCTCAGGACCCAGGGCTAGCAATCAGCCCCAGCATTTT.

The rearrangement uses TRBV23-1 and TRBJ2-4; D perhaps matches TRBD2 (5 bases). TRBV23-1 is an ORF, and what it does is uncertain. The CDR3 is made up of 15 amino acids. Trimming took off 8 bases at V and 0 bases at J, with 14 bases between the two ends. The CDR3 sequence is CASARGLLAKNIQYF. In DNA form, the CDR3 reads TGCGCCAGCGCCCGGGGATTACTAGCCAAAAACATTCAGTACTTC.

The CDR3 protein is CASSPPQGYEQYF. DNA of the CDR3: TGTGCCAGCTCACCACCACAGGGCTACGAGCAGTACTTC. The gene calls are TRBV18 and TRBJ2-7; D perhaps matches TRBD1 (6 bases). Trimming removed 0 bases at V and 3 bases at J, with 6 bases between. The CDR3 runs 13 residues. CDR1 KGHSH and CDR2 LQKENI come from the germline V gene. Supplemented by reference TRBV18 and TRBJ2-7, the full variable domain reads NAGVMQNPRHLVRRRGQEARLRCSPMKGHSHVYWYRQLPEEGLKFMVYLQKENIIDESGMPKERFSAEFPKEGPSILRIQQVVRGDSAAYFCASSPPQGYEQYFGPGTRLTVT.

The chain recombines TRBV9 with TRBJ2-3, with D possibly being TRBD2 (6 bases). Germline V lookup: CDR1 SGDLS, CDR2 YYNGEE. V was shortened by 3 bases and J by 0 bases, with 11 bases between the two germline ends. The CDR3 sequence is 15 residues long. As DNA, the CDR3 is TGTGCCAGCAGCGGGAGGGGCACTAGCACAGATACGCAGTATTTT. Its translation is CASSGRGTSTDTQYF.

This rearrangement joins TRBV6-6 to TRBJ2-7, with 7 positions matching TRBD2. Trimming at V came to 5 bases and at J to 3 bases, leaving 7 bases not matched to a gene. Germline V CDR1 and CDR2: MNHNY, SVGAGI (reference sequence). The CDR3 is 14 amino acids. The CDR3 spells CASSHPSGSYEQYF. Here the CDR3 DNA reads TGTGCCAGCAGTCATCCTAGCGGTAGCTACGAGCAGTACTTC.

The genes are TRBV20-1 and TRBJ2-7; D is perhaps TRBD2 (5 bases). V lost 3 bases to trimming and J lost 2 bases, with 8 bases between them. This CDR3 is 12 amino acids long. In germline, CDR1 is DFQATT, CDR2 SNEGSKA (reference sequence). This chain's CDR3 is CSASREAYEQYF. The CDR3 DNA sequence: TGCAGTGCTAGTCGGGAAGCCTACGAGCAGTACTTC.

The rearrangement joins TRBV28 to TRBJ1-4; TRBD1 matches 10 bases. This CDR3 spans 13 amino acids. The germline gives CDR1 MDHEN, CDR2 SYDVKM. V dropped 5 bases and J dropped 11; count of bases not matched to a gene: 5. CDR3 nucleotides: TGTGCCAGCAGTCCAATGGACAGGGGGAAACTGTTTTTT. This sequence encodes CASSPMDRGKLFF. Filled out from reference TRBV28 and TRBJ1-4, the complete variable domain reads DVKVTQSSRYLVKRTGEKVFLECVQDMDHENMFWYRQDPGLGLRLIYFSYDVKMKEKGDIPEGYSVSREKKERFSLILESASTNQTSMYLCASSPMDRGKLFFGSGTQLSVL.

The chain recombines TRBV6-2 or TRBV6-3 with TRBJ2-1, with 15 bases fitting TRBD2. V was pared by 6 bases and J by 2 bases, with 11 bases of the junction left unmatched. The CDR3 covers 19 residues. CDR1 MNHEY and CDR2 SVGEGT come from the germline V gene. CDR3 residues: CASSEPGLAGGRPYNEQFF. The CDR3 DNA reads TGTGCCAGCAGCGAACCGGGACTAGCGGGGGGACGTCCCTACAATGAGCAGTTCTTC.